This T cell receptor beta chain was identified in a study of cytomegalovirus exposure and HLA in healthy donors (dated by TCRdb to about 2017). For context, the study as a whole: A later analysis indicated that the 110 or so validation repertoires were generated on the platform also employed for the roughly 730 repertoires of the first cohort. The study aimed to test whether signatures of past pathogen exposure could be identified by cataloging public T cell receptors. In addition to the first cohort of roughly 700 subjects, a separate validation cohort of over 90 different subjects was used. To predict cytomegalovirus infection status, the study brought together high-throughput TCR immunosequencing, statistical association of individual TCRs with disease status, and machine learning.

Preparation of the library involved the immunoSEQ multiplex PCR assay. On the authors' methods: A statistical classification framework was built to diagnose cytomegalovirus status from the catalog of TCR beta chain sequences. TCRdb took this table from immuneACCESS and kept in-frame rearrangements with V and J called. Such tables lack part of the clones; where checked against another copy, unresolved V genes explain under half of the gap, and the rest is unexplained. The D gene and trimming were derived from the DNA, and the V and J assignments and clone size from that table. In all, the sample holds 140,000 or so clones, and approximately 92% of those were seen once. The ten largest clones take up 9% of the sample. Donors formed part of the validation cohort, which comprised 95 to 150 subjects and was distinct from the first cohort of several hundred subjects. What the authors observed across the whole study: A later analysis lacked HLA typing for the validation cohort, so it scored co-occurrence in that cohort across all 110 or so repertoires. Three of the identified cytomegalovirus-associated TCR beta chains were confirmed in vitro to be specific for cytomegalovirus antigens. The classifier was reported to diagnose cytomegalovirus status with high specificity and sensitivity in both the original cohort and the validation cohort. While some public TCRs were present in many individuals, most TCR sequences turned up only very rarely across donors. In the study, about 150 TCR beta chains were listed as associated with cytomegalovirus. Of the cluster scores, about 94% were above 0 in a later analysis, which found that TCRs clustered in the first cohort also tended to co-occur in the 120 or so validation repertoires. The authors suggested that the approach could potentially be extended to other disease states and immunological phenotypes.

The CDR3 holds 15 amino acids from the cysteine to the phenylalanine. Solely the CDR3 DNA is kept, with 45 bases framed from the first base. V loses 8 bases, J loses 0 bases, and the germline ends lie 16 bases apart. In the germline V gene, CDR1 corresponds to MNHEY and CDR2 to SVGAGI. Comments on this clone: Its antigen is not yet known. Base qualities are missing; no much larger clone stands one base away.

The sequence was collected from a woman aged 18-29 years in good health and CMV-seropositive. The specimen was PBMCs. This sequence uses TRBV6-5 and TRBJ1-1; no confident D gene assignment can be made. The DNA is TGTGCCAGCTCCCGATGGGAGAGGATGAACACTGAAGCTTTCTTT. This translates into CASSRWERMNTEAFF.